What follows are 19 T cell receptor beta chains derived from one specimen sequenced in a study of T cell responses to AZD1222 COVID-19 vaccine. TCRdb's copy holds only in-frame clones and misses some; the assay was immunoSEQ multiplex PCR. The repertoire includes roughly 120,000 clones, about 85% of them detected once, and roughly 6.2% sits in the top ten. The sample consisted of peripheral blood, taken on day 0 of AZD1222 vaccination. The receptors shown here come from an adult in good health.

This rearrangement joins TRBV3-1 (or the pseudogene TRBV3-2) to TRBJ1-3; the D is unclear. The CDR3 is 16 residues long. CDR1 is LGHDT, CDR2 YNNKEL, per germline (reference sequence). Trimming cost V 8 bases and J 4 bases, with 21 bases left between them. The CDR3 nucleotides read TGTGCCAGCTACTCGGCAGCTTCAGGTCCCGGAAACACCATATATTTT. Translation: CASYSAASGPGNTIYF.

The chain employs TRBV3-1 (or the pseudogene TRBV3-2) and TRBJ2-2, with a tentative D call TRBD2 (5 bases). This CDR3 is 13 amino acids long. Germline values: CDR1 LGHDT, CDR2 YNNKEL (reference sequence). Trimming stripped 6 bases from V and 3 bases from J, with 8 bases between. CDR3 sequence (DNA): TGTGCCAGCAGGGACGGGGACACCGGGGAGCTGTTTTTT. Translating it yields CASRDGDTGELFF.

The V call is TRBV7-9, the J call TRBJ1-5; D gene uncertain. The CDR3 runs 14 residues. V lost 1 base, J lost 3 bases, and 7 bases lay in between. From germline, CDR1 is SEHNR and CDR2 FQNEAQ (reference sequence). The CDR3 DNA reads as TGTGCCAGCAGCTTAGACCAGCTCAATCAGCCCCAGCATTTT. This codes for CASSLDQLNQPQHF.

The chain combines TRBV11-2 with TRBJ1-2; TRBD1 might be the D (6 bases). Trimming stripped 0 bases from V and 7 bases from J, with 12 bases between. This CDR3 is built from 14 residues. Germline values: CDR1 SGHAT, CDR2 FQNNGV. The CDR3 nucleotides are TGTGCCAGCAGCTTAGAGGGGGGCATAGGTGGCTACACCTTC. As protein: CASSLEGGIGGYTF. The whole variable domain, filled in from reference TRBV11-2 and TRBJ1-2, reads EAGVAQSPRYKIIEKRQSVAFWCNPISGHATLYWYQQILGQGPKLLIQFQNNGVVDDSQLPKDRFSAERLKGVDSTLKIQPAKLEDSAVYLCASSLEGGIGGYTFGSGTRLTVV.

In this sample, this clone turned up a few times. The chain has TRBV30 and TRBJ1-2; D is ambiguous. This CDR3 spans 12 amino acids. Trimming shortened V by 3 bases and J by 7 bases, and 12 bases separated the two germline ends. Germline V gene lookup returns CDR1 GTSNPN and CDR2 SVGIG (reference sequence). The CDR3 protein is CAWRASVGGYTF. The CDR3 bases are TGTGCCTGGAGGGCCAGCGTGGGTGGCTACACCTTC.

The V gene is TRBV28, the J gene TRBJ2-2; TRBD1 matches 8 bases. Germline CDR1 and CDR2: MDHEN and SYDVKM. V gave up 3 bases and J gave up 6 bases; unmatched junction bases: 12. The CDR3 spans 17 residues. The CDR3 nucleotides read TGTGCCAGCAGTTTCGCTAGGACAGGGCGGTTCGCCGGGGAGCTGTTTTTT. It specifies CASSFARTGRFAGELFF.

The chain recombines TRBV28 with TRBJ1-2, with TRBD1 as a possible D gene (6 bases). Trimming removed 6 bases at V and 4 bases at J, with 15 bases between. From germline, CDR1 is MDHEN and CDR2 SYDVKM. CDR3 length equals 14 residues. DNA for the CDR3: TGTGCCAGCAGATACAATACAGGGCTCTATGGCTACACCTTC. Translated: CASRYNTGLYGYTF.

The CDR3 region has the DNA TGTGCCAGCAGCGTGGGCCCGGGGGCTTCGCCCCAGCATTTT. Protein product: CASSVGPGASPQHF. The chain employs TRBV9 and TRBJ1-5; maybe TRBD1 (6 bases). Trimming stripped 2 bases from V and 9 bases from J, with 15 bases between. The CDR3 totals 14 residues. Germline loops: CDR1 SGDLS, CDR2 YYNGEE.

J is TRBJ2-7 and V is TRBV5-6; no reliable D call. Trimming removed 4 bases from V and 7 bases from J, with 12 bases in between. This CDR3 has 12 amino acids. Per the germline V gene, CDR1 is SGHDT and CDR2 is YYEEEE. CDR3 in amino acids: CASSPPSGEQYF. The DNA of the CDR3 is TGTGCCAGCAGCCCCCCCTCGGGTGAGCAGTACTTC.

The chain's CDR3 is CASSPPGTWHTIYF. DNA of the CDR3: TGCGCCAGCAGCCCCCCCGGGACCTGGCACACCATATATTTT. This chain connects TRBV4-1 to TRBJ1-3; D perhaps matches TRBD1 (5 bases). There are 14 residues in the CDR3. CDR1 and CDR2 from the germline V gene are MGHRA and YSYEKL. V was clipped by 4 bases and J by 8 bases, with 15 bases between them.

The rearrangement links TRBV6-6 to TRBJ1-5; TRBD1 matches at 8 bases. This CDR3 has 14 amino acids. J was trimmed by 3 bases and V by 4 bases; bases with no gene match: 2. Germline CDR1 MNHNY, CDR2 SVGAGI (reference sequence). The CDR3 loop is CASSSGQVNQPQHF. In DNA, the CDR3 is TGTGCCAGCAGTTCGGGACAGGTCAATCAGCCCCAGCATTTT.

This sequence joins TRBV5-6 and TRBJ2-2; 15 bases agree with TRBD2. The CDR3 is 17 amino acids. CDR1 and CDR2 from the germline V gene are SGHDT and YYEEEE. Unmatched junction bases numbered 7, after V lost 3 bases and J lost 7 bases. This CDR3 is CASSSGLAGGLVGELFF. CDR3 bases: TGTGCCAGCAGCTCCGGACTAGCGGGGGGGCTTGTCGGGGAGCTGTTTTTT.

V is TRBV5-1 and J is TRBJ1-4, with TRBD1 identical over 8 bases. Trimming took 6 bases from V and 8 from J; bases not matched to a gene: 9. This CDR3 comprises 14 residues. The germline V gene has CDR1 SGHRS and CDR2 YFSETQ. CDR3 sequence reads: CASTSGQGKEKLFF. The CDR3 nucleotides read TGCGCCAGCACCTCCGGACAGGGAAAGGAAAAACTGTTTTTT.

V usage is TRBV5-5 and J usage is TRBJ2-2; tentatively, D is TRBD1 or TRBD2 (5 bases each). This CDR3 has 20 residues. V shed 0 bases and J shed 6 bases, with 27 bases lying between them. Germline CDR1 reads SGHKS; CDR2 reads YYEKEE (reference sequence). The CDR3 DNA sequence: TGTGCCAGCAGCTTGGGGGGAACCCGGGGACCCGCTGGCGCCGCCGGGGAGCTGTTTTTT. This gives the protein CASSLGGTRGPAGAAGELFF. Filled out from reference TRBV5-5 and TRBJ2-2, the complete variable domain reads DAGVTQSPTHLIKTRGQQVTLRCSPISGHKSVSWYQQVLGQGPQFIFQYYEKEERGRGNFPDRFSARQFPNYSSELNVNALLLGDSALYLCASSLGGTRGPAGAAGELFFGEGSRLTVL.

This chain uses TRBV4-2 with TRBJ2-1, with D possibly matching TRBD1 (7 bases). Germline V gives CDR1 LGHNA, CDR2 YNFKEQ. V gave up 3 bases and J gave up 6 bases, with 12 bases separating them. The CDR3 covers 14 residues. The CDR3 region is CASSQEGTVNEQFF. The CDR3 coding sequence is TGTGCCAGCAGCCAGGAGGGGACAGTCAATGAGCAGTTCTTC.

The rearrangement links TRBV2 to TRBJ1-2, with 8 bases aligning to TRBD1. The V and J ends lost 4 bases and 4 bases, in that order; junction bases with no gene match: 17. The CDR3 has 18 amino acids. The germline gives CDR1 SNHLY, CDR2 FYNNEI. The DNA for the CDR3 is TGTGCCAGCAGTGTTGATAGCTCGAGGACAGGGAAATTCTATGGCTACACCTTC. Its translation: CASSVDSSRTGKFYGYTF.

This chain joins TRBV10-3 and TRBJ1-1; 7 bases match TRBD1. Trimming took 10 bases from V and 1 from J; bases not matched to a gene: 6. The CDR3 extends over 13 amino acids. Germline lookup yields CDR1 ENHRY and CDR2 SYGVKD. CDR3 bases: TGTGCCACTGGGACAGAGACGAACACTGAAGCTTTCTTT. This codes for CATGTETNTEAFF.

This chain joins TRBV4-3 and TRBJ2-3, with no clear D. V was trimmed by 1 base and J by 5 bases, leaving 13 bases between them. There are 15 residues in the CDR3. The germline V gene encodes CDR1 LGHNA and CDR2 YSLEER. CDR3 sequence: CASSQVAATLDTQYF. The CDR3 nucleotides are TGCGCCAGCAGCCAAGTAGCAGCGACCCTAGATACGCAGTATTTT.

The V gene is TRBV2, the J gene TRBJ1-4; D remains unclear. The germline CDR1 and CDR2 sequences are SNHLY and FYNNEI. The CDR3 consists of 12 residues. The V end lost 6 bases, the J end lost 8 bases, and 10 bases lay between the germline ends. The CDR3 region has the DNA TGTGCCAGCAGCCCCGTGGGGGAAAAACTGTTTTTT. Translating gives CASSPVGEKLFF.